This TCR beta chain was sequenced in a study of blood T cell repertoires in COVID-19. Study-level background: PBMCs, B-cell-depleted T cells, or T cells were the source of the cDNA or gDNA that made up the material.

Method: immunoSEQ multiplex PCR; TCRdb's copy keeps in-frame clones and lacks some. The sample shows approximately 120,000 clones, about 80% of them seen only once. Material for sequencing was peripheral blood. This TCR was recovered from a human donor in a cohort sampled during active COVID-19.

DNA of the CDR3: TGTGCCAGCAAACCAGGCGGGGGCCAAGAGACCCAGTACTTC. It codes for CASKPGGGQETQYF. The chain carries TRBV2 and TRBJ2-5; 7 positions match TRBD2. The trim removed 7 bases at V and 1 base at J, leaving 6 bases unmatched. The CDR3 runs 14 residues. Germline loops: CDR1 SNHLY, CDR2 FYNNEI.